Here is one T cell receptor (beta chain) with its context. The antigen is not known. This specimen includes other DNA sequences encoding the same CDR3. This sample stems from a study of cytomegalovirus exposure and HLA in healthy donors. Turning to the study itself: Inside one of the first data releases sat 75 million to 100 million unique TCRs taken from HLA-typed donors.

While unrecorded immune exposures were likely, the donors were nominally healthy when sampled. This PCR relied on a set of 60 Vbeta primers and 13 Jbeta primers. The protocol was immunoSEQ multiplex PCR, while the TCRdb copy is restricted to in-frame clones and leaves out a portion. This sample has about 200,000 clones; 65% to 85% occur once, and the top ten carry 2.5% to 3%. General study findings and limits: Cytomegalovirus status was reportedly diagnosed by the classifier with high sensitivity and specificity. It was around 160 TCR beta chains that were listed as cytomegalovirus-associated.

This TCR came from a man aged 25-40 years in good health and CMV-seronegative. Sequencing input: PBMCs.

The DNA of the CDR3 is TGTGCCAGCAGGGAGGGAGGGGACACTGAAGCTTTCTTT. This sequence encodes CASREGGDTEAFF. The chain recombines TRBV2 with TRBJ1-1, with D maybe TRBD1 (5 bases). This CDR3 has 13 amino acids. With 6 bases removed from V and 3 bases from J, the gap between germline ends came to 11 bases. Germline V gene lookup returns CDR1 SNHLY and CDR2 FYNNEI. The variable domain in full, completed from reference TRBV2 and TRBJ1-1, reads EPEVTQTPSHQVTQMGQEVILRCVPISNHLYFYWYRQILGQKVEFLVSFYNNEISEKSEIFDDQFSVERPDGSNFTLKIRSTKLEDSAMYFCASREGGDTEAFFGQGTRLTVV.